In this sample, the clone carrying this T cell receptor beta chain turned up a few times. Its antigen is not identified. TCR alpha and TCR beta cDNA libraries carrying sample barcodes and UMIs were produced by 5'RACE using constant-segment primers. TCRdb passed the 5' RACE reads through MiXCR, listing each CDR3 protein once. The repertoire holds some 68,000 distinct CDR3 sequences, about a sixth seen once, with 25% to 35% in the top ten. The data are from a study of T-cell memory formation after mild COVID-19. Study outcomes and limitations: Among clones peaking at day 37 in the second wave, SARS-CoV-2 specificity remained unconfirmed. Largely, contracting CD4+ clones fell within CM and EM, and contracting CD8+ clones within EMRA. Day 15 to 85 contractors were CD4/CD8 balanced; later expanders leaned CD4+.

In germline, CDR1 is SEHNR, CDR2 FQNEAQ (reference sequence). The CDR3 runs 11 residues. V shed 8 bases and J shed 6 bases, with 10 bases lying between them. The chain is built from TRBV7-9 and TRBJ1-2, with D unclear. Sequenced material: PBMCs or a T cell subset sorted from them (not recorded which). This receptor was taken from an adult woman who had mild COVID-19 (a few samples of this study predate the infection). Cell type and time point are not known. The chain's CDR3 is CASEGRNGYTF. Written as DNA, the CDR3 is TGTGCCAGCGAGGGCCGAAATGGCTACACCTTC.